The 26 T cell receptor beta chains listed next were all sequenced from one sample in a study of shared clonotypes between healthy human individuals. Produced via immunoSEQ multiplex PCR; TCRdb's table is partial and in-frame only. The sample comprises millions of clones, approximately 95% of which are singletons, and under 0.15% rests with the top ten. The sequencing input was naive CD4+ T cells sorted from blood. Specified subset: CD45RA+ positively selected. These receptor sequences come from a man younger than 35 in good health.

For this clone: The sample carries other DNA sequences with the same CDR3. The chain has TRBV4-1 and TRBJ1-2, with TRBD1 as a possible D gene (6 bases). The germline V gene encodes CDR1 MGHRA and CDR2 YSYEKL. The V gene lost 3 bases and the J gene lost 2 bases, with 10 bases spanning the gap. This CDR3 comprises 14 residues. For the CDR3, the DNA is TGCGCCAGCAGCCAGCCAGGGGCAAACTATGGCTACACCTTC. Translating it yields CASSQPGANYGYTF.

V is TRBV7-9 and J is TRBJ1-1; TRBD1 matches 7 bases. The germline CDR1 and CDR2 sequences are SEHNR and FQNEAQ (reference sequence). The CDR3 consists of 14 residues. J was trimmed by 1 base and V by 5 bases; bases with no gene match: 4. CDR3 sequence: CASSDRQGNTEAFF. The CDR3 DNA reads as TGTGCCAGCAGCGACCGACAGGGGAACACTGAAGCTTTCTTT.

The V call is TRBV7-9, the J call TRBJ1-5; no firm D call. V shed 1 base and J shed 5 bases, with 3 bases lying between them. The CDR3 contains 12 residues. Germline CDR1 and CDR2: SEHNR and FQNEAQ (reference sequence). The CDR3 reads CASSLGYQPQHF. The CDR3 region has the DNA TGTGCCAGCAGCTTAGGATATCAGCCCCAGCATTTT.

This clone was seen a single time. The rearrangement joins TRBV6-1 to TRBJ2-3, with D perhaps TRBD1 or TRBD2 (5 bases each). The V end was cut by 2 bases, the J end by 4 bases, with 7 bases between. There are 13 residues in the CDR3. Germline V CDR1 and CDR2: MNHNS, SASEGT. The CDR3 here is CASSERGADTQYF. CDR3 coding DNA: TGTGCCAGCAGTGAAAGAGGGGCAGATACGCAGTATTTT.

V usage is TRBV5-5 and J usage is TRBJ2-1; D perhaps matches TRBD1 (5 bases). V lost 1 base, J lost 3 bases, and 11 bases lay in between. Germline CDR1 is SGHKS and CDR2 is YYEKEE (reference sequence). The CDR3 loop spans 15 amino acids. The DNA of the CDR3 is TGTGCCAGCAGCTTGCTGGACACGGACTACAATGAGCAGTTCTTC. It codes for CASSLLDTDYNEQFF.

The CDR3 sequence is CASSYTGTGSYGYTF. The CDR3 coding sequence is TGTGCCAGCAGTTACACCGGGACAGGGTCCTATGGCTACACCTTC. V gene TRBV6-5 combines with J gene TRBJ1-2; 9 positions match TRBD1. The V gene end was trimmed by 2 bases and the J gene end by 4 bases; junction bases not matched to a gene: 5. CDR1 is MNHEY, CDR2 SVGAGI, per germline. This CDR3 comprises 15 residues.

This clone was detected only once. The chain carries TRBV21-1 and TRBJ2-7; TRBD2, the table's D call, lacks a check against the DNA. TRBV21-1 is a known pseudogene. This CDR3 has 12 residues. CDR3 sequence (DNA): TGTGCCCCCAGGGGAGGGGTATACGAGCAGTACTTC. Protein: CAPRGGVYEQYF.

The chain uses TRBV4-1 and TRBJ1-1; 7 nucleotides align to TRBD1. Germline V gene sequence: CDR1 MGHRA, CDR2 YSYEKL. The CDR3 loop spans 17 amino acids. The V and J ends lost 5 bases and 0 bases, in that order; junction bases with no gene match: 12. The CDR3 bases are TGCGCCAGCAGCACCCGACAGGGACAGATTTTGAACACTGAAGCTTTCTTT. This translates into CASSTRQGQILNTEAFF.

The chain has TRBV6-1 and TRBJ2-7, with D maybe TRBD2 (6 bases). This CDR3 comprises 13 residues. Germline loops: CDR1 MNHNS, CDR2 SASEGT. V lost 5 bases to trimming and J lost 3 bases, with 11 bases between them. CDR3 coding DNA: TGTGCCAGCAGTTCACGGGGGAACTACGAGCAGTACTTC. Translation gives CASSSRGNYEQYF.

The chain recombines TRBV2 with TRBJ1-4; 11 bases are a match to TRBD1. The CDR3 is 14 amino acids. V gave up 7 bases and J gave up 5 bases; unmatched junction bases: 3. Germline CDR1 is SNHLY and CDR2 is FYNNEI. CDR3 loop: CASTGQGANEKLFF. The CDR3 nucleotides read TGTGCCAGCACCGGACAGGGGGCAAATGAAAAACTGTTTTTT.

The rearrangement uses TRBV6-5 and TRBJ2-7; 7 positions match TRBD2. J was trimmed by 0 bases and V by 2 bases; bases with no gene match: 4. The CDR3 spans 15 residues. The germline V gene has CDR1 MNHEY and CDR2 SVGAGI. The CDR3 loop is CASSYLAGVSYEQYF. CDR3 DNA: TGTGCCAGCAGTTACCTTGCGGGGGTCTCCTACGAGCAGTACTTC.

Comment on this clone: Other DNA sequences of this sample code for an identical CDR3. The CDR3 bases are TGCAGTGCTCCCTCCACAGATACGCAGTATTTT. Its translation: CSAPSTDTQYF. V is TRBV20-1 and J is TRBJ2-3; no clear D gene. V was shortened by 5 bases and J by 2 bases, with 5 bases between the two germline ends. The CDR3 is made up of 11 amino acids. The germline CDR1 and CDR2 sequences are DFQATT and SNEGSKA (reference sequence).

This clone was picked up one time. A junction end diverges from the germline sequence, so it may reflect a read error. The chain links TRBV2 to TRBJ2-2; D may be TRBD2 (5 bases). Germline lookup yields CDR1 SNHLY and CDR2 FYNNEI. The CDR3 is made up of 15 amino acids. The DNA of the CDR3 is TGTGCCAGCAGCCCTCAGCCGGGGAACACCGGGGAGTTGTTTTTT. Amino acids: CASSPQPGNTGELFF.

The CDR3 DNA follows: TGTGCCAGCAGCTTACCTAGTCTAGATACGCAGTATTTT. This translates into CASSLPSLDTQYF. The V gene is TRBV7-9, the J gene TRBJ2-3; D call uncertain. This CDR3 has 13 amino acids. Trimming removed 2 bases at V and 5 bases at J, with 8 bases between. Germline CDR1 SEHNR, CDR2 FQNEAQ (reference sequence).

This chain connects TRBV11-2 to TRBJ2-1; D is possibly TRBD1 or TRBD2 (5 bases each). V was shortened by 3 bases and J by 0 bases, with 9 bases between the two germline ends. This CDR3 is built from 15 residues. The germline CDR1 and CDR2 sequences are SGHAT and FQNNGV. CDR3 amino acids: CASSFVGGSYNEQFF. The CDR3 coding sequence is TGTGCCAGCAGCTTTGTTGGGGGCTCCTACAATGAGCAGTTCTTC.

This chain joins TRBV5-1 and TRBJ2-5; TRBD1 matches 9 bases. This CDR3 region has 15 residues. CDR1 and CDR2 (germline): SGHRS, YFSETQ. The ends lost 4 bases at V and 3 bases at J; junction bases unmatched: 7. The CDR3 nucleotides read TGCGCCAGCAGCCTAACCGGGACAGGGAAAGAGACCCAGTACTTC. Translation gives CASSLTGTGKETQYF.

As to this clone: Other DNA variants within this sample encode the same CDR3. The chain couples TRBV5-1 to TRBJ1-4, with D possibly matching TRBD1 (6 bases). Germline V gives CDR1 SGHRS, CDR2 YFSETQ. The CDR3 runs to 14 residues. V was shortened by 4 bases and J by 2 bases, with 9 bases between the two germline ends. The CDR3 sequence is CASSLGGTNEKLFF. CDR3 nucleotide sequence: TGCGCCAGCAGCCTGGGGGGCACTAATGAAAAACTGTTTTTT.

The rearrangement uses TRBV13 and TRBJ1-2, with unresolved D. This CDR3 region has 15 residues. The V end lost 4 bases, the J end lost 2 bases, and 14 bases lay between the germline ends. Germline loops: CDR1 PRHDT, CDR2 FYEKMQ (reference sequence). The CDR3 loop reads CASSSSAFRNYGYTF. The CDR3 DNA follows: TGTGCCAGCAGCTCATCAGCCTTCAGGAACTATGGCTACACCTTC. Looking up the rest from reference TRBV13 and TRBJ1-2 gives the full variable domain: AAGVIQSPRHLIKEKRETATLKCYPIPRHDTVYWYQQGPGQDPQFLISFYEKMQSDKGSIPDRFSAQQFSDYHSELNMSSLELGDSALYFCASSSSAFRNYGYTFGSGTRLTVV.

The rearrangement uses TRBV18 and TRBJ2-4; TRBD2 aligns across 8 bases. The CDR3 has 17 amino acids. Germline CDR1 KGHSH, CDR2 LQKENI. With 2 bases clipped from V and 1 base from J, the junction kept 7 bases outside the gene matches. DNA of the CDR3: TGTGCCAGCTCACCAAGAGGAGCGGGGGCGGCCAAAAACATTCAGTACTTC. Its translation is CASSPRGAGAAKNIQYF.

V usage is TRBV28 and J usage is TRBJ2-7, with 7 bases lining up with TRBD1. This CDR3 has 15 amino acids. After removal of 8 bases from V and 3 bases from J, the junction contained 13 bases not matched to a gene. Germline V CDR1 and CDR2: MDHEN, SYDVKM. This chain's CDR3 is CASGTPDRAGYEQYF. The CDR3 DNA sequence: TGTGCCAGCGGAACCCCCGACAGGGCTGGCTACGAGCAGTACTTC.

In nucleotides, the CDR3 is TGCGCCAGCAGCCTCCGGGACGGGGATCAGCCCCAGCATTTT. This gives the protein CASSLRDGDQPQHF. The rearrangement uses TRBV4-1 and TRBJ1-5, with D possibly matching TRBD1 (5 bases). Trimming took 4 bases from V and 5 from J, leaving 12 bases between them. The CDR3 is 14 amino acids. Per the germline V gene, CDR1 is MGHRA and CDR2 is YSYEKL.

V gene TRBV28 combines with J gene TRBJ2-7, with 9 bases lining up with TRBD1. CDR3 length: 15 amino acids. Trimming at V came to 6 bases and at J to 0 bases, leaving 6 bases not matched to a gene. Looked up from germline, CDR1 is MDHEN and CDR2 is SYDVKM. The chain's CDR3 is CASRRGDRVSYEQYF. The CDR3 region has the DNA TGTGCCAGCAGACGAGGGGACAGGGTCTCCTACGAGCAGTACTTC.

J is TRBJ1-2 and V is TRBV9; a possible D gene is TRBD1 (6 bases). Germline lookup yields CDR1 SGDLS and CDR2 YYNGEE. V shed 0 bases and J shed 6 bases, with 12 bases lying between them. CDR3 length: 14 residues. The CDR3 DNA reads as TGTGCCAGCAGCGTAGAGACAGGTAGACATGGCTACACCTTC. This codes for CASSVETGRHGYTF.

The V call is TRBV27, the J call TRBJ1-5; weak D call: TRBD1 (5 bases). Germline V CDR1 and CDR2: MNHEY, SMNVEV (reference sequence). This CDR3 has 15 amino acids. V lost 7 bases and J 1 base, leaving 14 bases between the germline ends. CDR3 protein: CASNFGAPSNQPQHF. In DNA, the CDR3 is TGTGCCAGCAACTTCGGGGCACCGAGCAATCAGCCCCAGCATTTT.

This sequence joins TRBV11-2 and TRBJ2-7; maybe TRBD1 (6 bases). With 5 bases removed from V and 0 bases from J, the gap between germline ends came to 11 bases. Germline-derived CDR1 and CDR2 are SGHAT and FQNNGV. The CDR3 has 14 residues. CDR3 coding DNA: TGTGCCAGCAGCGCCAACAGGGTCTCCTACGAGCAGTACTTC. Residues: CASSANRVSYEQYF.

The chain carries TRBV6-6 and TRBJ2-7, with a possible D match to TRBD1 (6 bases). The germline V and J ends were trimmed by 6 bases and 4 bases, with 19 bases remaining between them. The CDR3 consists of 15 residues. Germline V gene data show CDR1 as MNHNY and CDR2 as SVGAGI (reference sequence). CDR3 amino acids: CASRTGIGDTYEQYF. The CDR3 region has the DNA TGTGCCAGCAGAACAGGGATTGGGGACACTTACGAGCAGTACTTC.